These T cell receptor beta chains were read from a single sample in a study of blood T cell repertoires in COVID-19. Measured with immunoSEQ multiplex PCR; TCRdb has only the in-frame clones, and not every one. The sample has 200,000 to 250,000 clones; 80% to 85% are singletons. The sample consisted of peripheral blood. The receptors originated from a woman aged 60-75 years who had recovered from COVID-19. The CDR3 runs from the conserved cysteine through the conserved F or W. The D gene is left open where the match is weak. Where a row states a size, it is once, few, many or the class of an expanded clone; other rows omit it.

abundance,d_gene,v_gene,j_gene,CDR3nt,CDR3aa
NA,NA,TRBV11-2,TRBJ1-2,TGTGCCAGCAGCTTAGGTTATCTATATGGCTACACCTTC,CASSLGYLYGYTF
NA,NA,TRBV6-6,TRBJ1-1,TGTGCCAGCAGTCTGAGCGCAACGAGGTACACTGAAGCTTTCTTT,CASSLSATRYTEAFF
NA,NA,TRBV19,TRBJ1-4,TGTGCCAGTAGTCGGACAGACGCAACTAATGAAAAACTGTTTTTT,CASSRTDATNEKLFF
NA,NA,TRBV19,TRBJ1-1,TGTGCCTCCAAAGGCAGGGTGGTATCTGAAGCTTTCTTT,CASKGRVVSEAFF
NA,TRBD1,TRBV6-4,TRBJ2-3,TGTGCCAGCAGTGACTCCGGGACAGGGGGCGCGGATACGCAGTATTTT,CASSDSGTGGADTQYF
NA,NA,TRBV6-2/TRBV6-3,TRBJ1-6,TGTGCCAGCAGTTACTACGGCTCCTATAATTCACCCCTCCACTTT,CASSYYGSYNSPLHF
NA,TRBD2,TRBV9,TRBJ2-2,TGTGCCAGCAGCGTAGCGGGACTAGTAGACACCGGGGAGCTGTTTTTT,CASSVAGLVDTGELFF
NA,NA,TRBV7-2,TRBJ2-1,TGTGCCAGCAGCTTAATTACGGTTGAGCAGTTCTTC,CASSLITVEQFF
NA,TRBD1,TRBV5-1,TRBJ1-6,TGCGCCAGCAGCTTGGCCGGACAGGGGGCCTCACCCCTCCACTTT,CASSLAGQGASPLHF
NA,TRBD2,TRBV7-2,TRBJ2-7,TGTGCCAGCAGCTCGGGAGCGGGGGGATACGAGCAGTACTTC,CASSSGAGGYEQYF
NA,NA,TRBV4-1,TRBJ1-1,TGCGCCAGCAGCCAAACCGGCGGGGCAGCGGACACTGAAGCTTTCTTT,CASSQTGGAADTEAFF
NA,NA,TRBV20-1,TRBJ2-7,TGCAGTGCTAGTGGCTGGCGGGGTAGCTCCTACGAGCAGTACTTC,CSASGWRGSSYEQYF
NA,NA,TRBV6-2/TRBV6-3,TRBJ2-5,TGTGCCAGCAGTTTTCGGAGACCCCAGCGAGAGACCCAGTACTTC,CASSFRRPQRETQYF
many,NA,TRBV19,TRBJ2-5,TGTGCCAGTACCCGAAGGGGTACAGAGACCCAGTACTTC,CASTRRGTETQYF